The T cell receptor (beta chain) under discussion was sequenced for a study of blood T cells in healthy people across ages. This clonotype came up a few times. Through a sample-barcoded 5' primer and a J-beta primer mix, a second PCR was run for roughly 6 to 11 cycles. From the 5' RACE reads, TCRdb called clonotypes with MiXCR, one entry per CDR3 protein. The data show 550,000 to 600,000 distinct CDR3 sequences, 27% seen once. V dropped 4 bases and J dropped 2; count of bases not matched to a gene: 12. The germline CDR1 and CDR2 sequences are DFQATT and SNEGSKA (reference sequence). The CDR3 runs to 17 residues.

This TCR was recovered from a woman aged 65 to 85 in good health. The sample comprised blood. V is TRBV20-1 and J is TRBJ2-3; 10 positions match TRBD2. DNA for the CDR3: TGCAGTGCTACGACCCTAGCGGGGGCCACTATCACAGATACGCAGTATTTT. This encodes CSATTLAGATITDTQYF.